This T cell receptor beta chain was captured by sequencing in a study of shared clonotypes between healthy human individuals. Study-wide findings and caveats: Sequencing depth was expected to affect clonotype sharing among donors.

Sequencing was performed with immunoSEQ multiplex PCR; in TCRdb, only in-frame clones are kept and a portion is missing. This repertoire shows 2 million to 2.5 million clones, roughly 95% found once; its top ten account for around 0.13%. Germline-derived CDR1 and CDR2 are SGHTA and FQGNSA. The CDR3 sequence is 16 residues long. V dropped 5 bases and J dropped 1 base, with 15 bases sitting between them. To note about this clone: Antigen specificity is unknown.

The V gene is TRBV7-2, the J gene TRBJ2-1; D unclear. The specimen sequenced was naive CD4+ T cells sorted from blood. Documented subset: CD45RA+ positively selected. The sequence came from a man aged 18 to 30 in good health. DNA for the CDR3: TGTGCCAGCAGCATGCTTGTGGATTTGTCCTACAATGAGCAGTTCTTC. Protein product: CASSMLVDLSYNEQFF.